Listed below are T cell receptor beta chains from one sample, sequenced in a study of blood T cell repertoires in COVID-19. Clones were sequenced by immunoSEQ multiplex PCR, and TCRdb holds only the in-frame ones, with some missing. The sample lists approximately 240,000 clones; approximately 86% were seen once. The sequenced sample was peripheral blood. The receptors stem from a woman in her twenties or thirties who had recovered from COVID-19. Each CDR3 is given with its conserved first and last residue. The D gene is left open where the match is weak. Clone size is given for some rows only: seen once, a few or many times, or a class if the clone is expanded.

CASSLDNRRGVHF TGTGCCAGCAGCTTGGATAACAGGCGGGGGGTGCATTTT TRBV5-5 - TRBJ1-5 -
CASSLRGDGEKLFF TGTGCCAGCTCCCTCCGGGGGGACGGAGAAAAACTGTTTTTT TRBV18 - TRBJ1-4 -
CASSDPGQGFDGYTF TGTGCCAGCAGTGACCCGGGACAGGGTTTCGATGGCTACACCTTC TRBV6-1 TRBD1 TRBJ1-2 -
CASKGSGNEQFF TGTGCCAGCAAAGGTTCAGGTAATGAGCAGTTCTTC TRBV2 - TRBJ2-1 -
CASSQQTGYNEQFF TGCGCCAGCAGCCAACAGACAGGATACAATGAGCAGTTCTTC TRBV5-1 - TRBJ2-1 -
CASSSHAGGWVGYTF TGTGCCAGCAGCTCCCATGCCGGGGGATGGGTGGGCTACACCTTC TRBV11-2 - TRBJ1-2 once
CASSQAIRQGGGSGELFF TGTGCCAGCAGCCAAGCCATTCGTCAGGGAGGTGGTAGCGGGGAGCTGTTTTTT TRBV14 - TRBJ2-2 -
CAGALARYGGELFF TGTGCCGGGGCACTAGCACGGTATGGCGGGGAGCTGTTTTTT TRBV9 - TRBJ2-2 -
CASISGRTYEQYF TGTGCCAGCATATCAGGGAGGACCTACGAGCAGTACTTC TRBV6-5 - TRBJ2-7 few
CASSIPGETQYF TGTGCCAGTAGTATACCCGGAGAGACCCAGTACTTC TRBV19 - TRBJ2-5 -
CASSEGGADTQYF TGTGCCAGCAGCGAGGGGGGGGCAGATACGCAGTATTTT TRBV9 - TRBJ2-3 -
CASSSGVEQYF TGTGCCAGCAGTTCAGGGGTCGAGCAGTACTTC TRBV6-2/TRBV6-3 - TRBJ2-7 once
CASSLAGGNQPQHF TGTGCCAGCAGCTTGGCCGGGGGCAATCAGCCCCAGCATTTT TRBV5-5 - TRBJ1-5 -